Sequencing of this TCR beta chain was carried out in a study of T cell responses to AZD1222 COVID-19 vaccine. General study findings and limits: Spike-specific TCR breadth and depth grew following two AZD1222 doses. Variant regions that are unmutated are reportedly the target of nearly half of spike-specific TCRs.

Some clones are missing from TCRdb's copy, which holds only in-frame ones; the method was immunoSEQ multiplex PCR. Of more than 65,000 clones detected, 60% to 80% appear once; the ten largest clones hold under 25%. To note about this clone: What it binds is unknown.

V dropped 1 base and J dropped 0 bases, with 13 bases sitting between them. The CDR3 is made up of 17 amino acids. The germline CDR1 and CDR2 sequences are LGHDT and YNNKEL (reference sequence). This clonotype was obtained from an adult in good health. This rearrangement joins TRBV3-1 (or the pseudogene TRBV3-2) to TRBJ1-3; D unclear. The sample here was peripheral blood, taken on day 0 of AZD1222 vaccination. The chain's CDR3 is CASSQVVPTFSGNTIYF. Written as DNA, the CDR3 is TGTGCCAGCAGCCAAGTAGTCCCAACATTCTCTGGAAACACCATATATTTT.